This T cell receptor (beta chain) was captured in a study of blood T cell repertoires in COVID-19. Study as a whole: Some COVID-19 samples were acute and others convalescent; all came from the United States, Italy and Spain. Sample material is recorded as cDNA or gDNA derived from T cells, B-cell-depleted T cells, or PBMCs.

How the authors handled the data: The authors estimated nucleated cell counts from reference gene primer amplification. Sequencing used immunoSEQ multiplex PCR; TCRdb keeps in-frame clones, though not all of them. The D gene and trimming were derived from the DNA, and the V and J assignments and clone size from that table. The sample has over 250,000 clones; 83% are singletons. The germline V gene encodes CDR1 SGHRS and CDR2 YFSETQ. CDR3 size: 11 residues. Trimming stripped 3 bases from V and 12 bases from J, with 10 bases between. The specimen was peripheral blood. The chain uses TRBV5-1 and TRBJ2-1; no clear D gene. The receptor was derived from a woman in her forties or fifties who had recovered from COVID-19. The CDR3 region has the DNA TGCGCCAGCAGCTGGAGATTGATGCAGTTCTTC. This sequence encodes CASSWRLMQFF.